Listed below are T cell receptor beta chains from one sample, sequenced in a study of blood T cell repertoires in COVID-19. Method: immunoSEQ multiplex PCR; TCRdb's copy keeps in-frame clones and lacks some. The table has about 95,000 clones, over 70% seen once. Sequencing used peripheral blood. These receptors were collected from a man older than 75 with active or convalescent COVID-19. The CDR3 runs from the conserved cysteine through the conserved F or W. A D gene is named only where the DNA matches it firmly. For some rows the clone size is stated as once, few or many, or as a class when expanded; others skip it.

TRBJ2-1,TRBV9,few,.,TGTGCCAGCAGCGCGACTGAGAGCTCCTACAATGAGCAGTTCTTC,CASSATESSYNEQFF
TRBJ1-5,TRBV6-5,.,.,TGTGCCAGCAGTCAAAGCGGCTGGCAGCCCCAGCATTTT,CASSQSGWQPQHF
TRBJ2-5,TRBV10-3,.,.,TGTGCCATCAGTTTACAGGCTTCACAAGAGACCCAGTACTTC,CAISLQASQETQYF
TRBJ2-3,TRBV12-2,.,.,TGTGCAAGTCGCACCGAGCGGGGGCCACCAACAGATACGCAGTATTTT,CASRTERGPPTDTQYF
TRBJ1-3,TRBV21-1,.,.,TGTGCCCGCGGGGGGGGCTGGTACACCATATATTTT,CARGGGWYTIYF
TRBJ1-1,TRBV18,.,.,TGTGCCAGCTCAGGACAGATAATGAACACTGAAGCTTTCTTT,CASSGQIMNTEAFF
TRBJ2-5,TRBV29-1,.,TRBD2,TGCAGCGCCCGACCCGGGGGGGAAGAGACCCAGTACTTC,CSARPGGEETQYF
TRBJ2-7,TRBV19,few,.,TGTGCCAGTAGTGCCCAGGTTTACGGCGAGCAGTACTTC,CASSAQVYGEQYF
TRBJ2-3,TRBV18,few,TRBD1,TGTGCCAGCTCACCAATACGACAGGGGGCAAGCACAGATACGCAGTATTTT,CASSPIRQGASTDTQYF
TRBJ2-1,TRBV7-9,few,TRBD2,TGTGCCAGCACCGAACTAGTCCCCACACTAGCGGGGACCCAACCGAGCTCCTACAATGAGCAGTTCTTC,CASTELVPTLAGTQPSSYNEQFF
TRBJ2-1,TRBV2,.,TRBD2,TGTGCCAGCAGTGAATTTAGCGGGGGTTACAATGAGCAGTTCTTC,CASSEFSGGYNEQFF
TRBJ2-2,TRBV27,many,TRBD2,TGTGCCAGCAGTTTACGAGGGACTAGCGGGGGAACCGGGGAGCTGTTTTTT,CASSLRGTSGGTGELFF
TRBJ1-5,TRBV4-1,.,.,TGCGCCAGCAGCCTCTACAGGGAAGATCAGCCCCAGCATTTT,CASSLYREDQPQHF
TRBJ2-4,TRBV2,.,TRBD2,TGTGCCAGCAGGCGGGACTACCCAGCCAAAAACATTCAGTACTTC,CASRRDYPAKNIQYF
TRBJ2-5,TRBV6-2/TRBV6-3,.,TRBD2,TGTGCCAGCAGTTACTTAGCGGGGGGGCAAGAGACCCAGTACTTC,CASSYLAGGQETQYF
TRBJ1-1,TRBV29-1,once,.,TGCAGCGGGGCTACAGGGAACACTGAAGCTTTCTTT,CSGATGNTEAFF
TRBJ2-3,TRBV9,.,TRBD2,TGTGCCAGCAGCCCTTCGGGCCCCAGCGGGGCGGATACGCAGTATTTT,CASSPSGPSGADTQYF
TRBJ1-2,TRBV18,.,.,TGTGCCAGCTCATCCCAGGGGGGCTACACCTTC,CASSSQGGYTF
TRBJ2-5,TRBV9,.,TRBD1,TGTGCCAGCAGCTCCGGACAGGGGGCGTGGGAGACCCAGTACTTC,CASSSGQGAWETQYF
TRBJ1-6,TRBV7-2,.,TRBD1,TGTGCCAGCAACAACCGACAGGGGTTTGAGTCACCCCTCCACTTT,CASNNRQGFESPLHF
TRBJ1-2,TRBV27,many,TRBD1,TGTGCCAGCAGGGGACAGGGGGCTGGTGGCTACACCTTC,CASRGQGAGGYTF
TRBJ2-1,TRBV5-1,.,TRBD2,TGCGCCAGCAGCTTGGTTGTTGGGGGGGAGAATGAGCAGTTCTTC,CASSLVVGGENEQFF
TRBJ2-2,TRBV11-2,.,TRBD1,TGTGCCAGCAGCTTAGATTCAGGGACAGGGTGGAAGCCCGGGGAGCTGTTTTTT,CASSLDSGTGWKPGELFF
TRBJ1-3,TRBV6-1,few,.,TGTGCCAGCAGTGAAGCTATCGGGGGAAGCACCTCCTCTGGAAACACCATATATTTT,CASSEAIGGSTSSGNTIYF
TRBJ2-7,TRBV6-2/TRBV6-3,.,TRBD2,TGTGCCAGCAGCCCTCCTAGCGGGGGGGCCCCCGGATGGGAGCAGTACTTC,CASSPPSGGAPGWEQYF
TRBJ2-7,TRBV7-9,.,.,TGTGCCAGCAGCTCCCAAGGGGGGGGATACTACGAGCAGTACTTC,CASSSQGGGYYEQYF
TRBJ2-3,TRBV21-1,.,.,TGTGCCAGCAGCAAAGTCAAGGGGAGCACAGATACGCAGTATTTT,CASSKVKGSTDTQYF
TRBJ2-2,TRBV29-1,.,TRBD1,TGCAGCGTTGGTGGGACAGAGAGACCCGGGGAGCTGTTTTTT,CSVGGTERPGELFF
TRBJ2-7,TRBV20-1,.,TRBD2,TGCAGTGCTAGTTTTCCAAGCGGTACTAGCGGAGACTACGAGCAGTACTTC,CSASFPSGTSGDYEQYF
TRBJ1-2,TRBV7-8,.,.,TGTGCCAGCAGCCGAGACCTGCCGACTCACTATGGCTACACCTTC,CASSRDLPTHYGYTF
TRBJ2-5,TRBV7-6,.,.,TGTGCCAGCAGCTTGGTTCCTACGGAGACCCAGTACTTC,CASSLVPTETQYF
TRBJ1-2,TRBV7-9,once,.,TGTGCCAGCAGCCGAATGGAGATACCGCTAGCTAACTATGGCTACACCTTC,CASSRMEIPLANYGYTF
TRBJ2-7,TRBV7-9,.,.,TGTGCCAGCAGCCAGCAGGGCCCTACCTACGAGCAGTACTTC,CASSQQGPTYEQYF
TRBJ1-2,TRBV18,few,TRBD1,TGTGCCAGCTCACCTACAGGGGAACACTATGGCTACACCTTC,CASSPTGEHYGYTF
TRBJ2-3,TRBV11-2,.,TRBD2,TGTGCCAGCAGCTTAAATAGCGGGGGGTATATAGATACGCAGTATTTT,CASSLNSGGYIDTQYF
TRBJ1-1,TRBV5-1,.,.,TGCGCCAGCAGCTTGGCAACTTACACTGAAGCTTTCTTT,CASSLATYTEAFF
TRBJ2-2,TRBV19,few,.,TGTGCCAGCGCGGAGCCGAACACCGGGGAGCTGTTTTTT,CASAEPNTGELFF
TRBJ1-2,TRBV6-2/TRBV6-3,.,TRBD1,TGTGCCAGCAGTCCAGGGGGCGGCTATGGCTACACCTTC,CASSPGGGYGYTF
TRBJ2-1,TRBV5-1,once,.,TGCGCCAGCAGCTTGGCGCAGGGTGGTGGCTCCTACAATGAGCAGTTCTTC,CASSLAQGGGSYNEQFF
TRBJ1-1,TRBV4-3,.,.,TGCGCCAGCAGCCCCTCCCCGGTGAACACTGAAGCTTTCTTT,CASSPSPVNTEAFF
TRBJ2-5,TRBV5-1,.,TRBD2,TGCGCCAGCAGCCCCGATGGGGGGGGATACCAAGAGACCCAGTACTTC,CASSPDGGGYQETQYF
TRBJ1-2,TRBV24-1,.,TRBD1,TGTGCCACCAGCAGGACAGGGGGCGTTGGCTACACCTTC,CATSRTGGVGYTF
TRBJ1-4,TRBV14,.,TRBD1,TGTGCCAGCAGCCAAGAACTGACAGGGGGCGGAGGTGAAAAACTGTTTTTT,CASSQELTGGGGEKLFF
TRBJ1-5,TRBV27,.,TRBD1,TGTGCCAGCAGAAGGGACAGGTGGGGCAATCAGCCCCAGCATTTT,CASRRDRWGNQPQHF
TRBJ1-5,TRBV5-1,.,TRBD1,TGCGCCAGCAGCATAGGGACAGATCAGCCCCAGCATTTT,CASSIGTDQPQHF
TRBJ2-2,TRBV2,.,.,TGTGCCAGCGTGCCGGGACAAAACACCGGGGAGCTGTTTTTT,CASVPGQNTGELFF
TRBJ1-1,TRBV7-6,.,.,TGTGCCAGCAGCGCCACAGATGAAGCTTTCTTT,CASSATDEAFF
TRBJ1-1,TRBV10-3,.,.,TGTGCCATCAGTGGCGGAGACAGGCTGAACACTGAAGCTTTCTTT,CAISGGDRLNTEAFF
TRBJ2-1,TRBV5-4,.,TRBD2,TGTGCCAGCAGCCGTAGCGGGGGGGCCATTACTGAGCAGTTCTTC,CASSRSGGAITEQFF
TRBJ1-2,TRBV18,.,TRBD1,TGTGCCAGCTCACCACAACCGGGACAGCTCTATGGCTACACCTTC,CASSPQPGQLYGYTF
TRBJ2-7,TRBV27,once,.,TGTGCCAGCAGTTTCGCAACGGGACACTACGAGCAGTACTTC,CASSFATGHYEQYF